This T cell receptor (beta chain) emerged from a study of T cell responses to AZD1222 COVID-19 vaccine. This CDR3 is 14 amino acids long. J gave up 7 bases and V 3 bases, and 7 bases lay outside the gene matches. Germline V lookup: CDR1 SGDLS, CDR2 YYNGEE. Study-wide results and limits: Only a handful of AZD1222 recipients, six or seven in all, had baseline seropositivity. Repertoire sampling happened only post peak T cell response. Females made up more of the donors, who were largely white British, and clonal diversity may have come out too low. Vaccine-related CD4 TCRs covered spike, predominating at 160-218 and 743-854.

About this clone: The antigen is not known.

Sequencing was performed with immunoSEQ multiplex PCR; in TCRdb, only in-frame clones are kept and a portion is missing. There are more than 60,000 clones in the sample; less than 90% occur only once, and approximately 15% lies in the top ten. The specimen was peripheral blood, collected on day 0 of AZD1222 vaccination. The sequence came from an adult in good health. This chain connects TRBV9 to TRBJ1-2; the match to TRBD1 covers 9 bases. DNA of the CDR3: TGTGCCAGCAGCGGGGGACAGGGCTGGGGTGGCTACACCTTC. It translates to CASSGGQGWGGYTF.